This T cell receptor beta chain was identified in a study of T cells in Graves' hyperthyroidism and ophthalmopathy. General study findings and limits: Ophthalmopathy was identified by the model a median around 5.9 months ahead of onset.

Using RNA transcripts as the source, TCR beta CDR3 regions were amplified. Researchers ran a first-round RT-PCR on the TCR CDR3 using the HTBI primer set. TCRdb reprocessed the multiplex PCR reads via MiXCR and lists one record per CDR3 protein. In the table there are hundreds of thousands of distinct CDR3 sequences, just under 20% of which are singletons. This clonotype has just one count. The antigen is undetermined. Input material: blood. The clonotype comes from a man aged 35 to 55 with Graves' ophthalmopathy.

The CDR3 reads CASRQTGTYQETQYF. CDR3 in DNA: TGTGCCAGCAGACAGACCGGGACATACCAAGAGACCCAGTACTTC. The V and J genes are TRBV12-3 or TRBV12-4 and TRBJ2-5, with D tentatively TRBD1 (6 bases). The CDR3 contains 15 residues. V lost 6 bases, J lost 0 bases, and 14 bases lay in between.